This T cell receptor beta chain came from a study of shared clonotypes between healthy human individuals. Study-level points and caveats: Clonotype sharing across a handful of donors was observed for about 4.8% of naive CD4 clonotypes. The researchers took only blood, and tissue repertoires probably look different.

Turning to this clone: Its antigen remains unknown.

Looked up from germline, CDR1 is WNHNN and CDR2 is SYGVQD (reference sequence). V was cut by 3 bases and J by 6 bases, with 8 bases left in between. CDR3 length equals 13 residues. Evenly divided among several immunoSEQ plates was the genomic DNA of each subset. The repertoire was sequenced with immunoSEQ multiplex PCR; TCRdb's copy has only in-frame clones and lacks some. The profile shows approximately 350,000 clones, 96% of them singletons. This clonotype originated in a man aged 25-40 years in good health. The sample was memory CD8+ T cells sorted from blood. Subset: CD45RO+ cells pooled with CCR7-negative TemRA cells. The genes are TRBV10-1 and TRBJ2-2; D not resolved. DNA for the CDR3: TGCGCCAGCAGTGACAGACGGGCCGGGGAGCTGTTTTTT. Translated, it gives CASSDRRAGELFF.